These 14 T cell receptor beta chains were sequenced from one sample in a study of blood T cell dynamics during melanoma immunotherapy. Indicated time point: week 3, after first cycle of checkpoint inhibitor. Libraries were prepared by immunoSEQ multiplex PCR; TCRdb keeps only in-frame clonotypes and omits some of them. The data contain about 10,000 clones, about 92% of them seen just once; the ten biggest clones take up under 30%. The source material was blood, sampled from a patient treated with checkpoint blockade. These receptors came from a human donor with melanoma.

A remark on this clone: The identical CDR3 is also encoded by other nucleotide sequences in the sample. The chain uses TRBV6-1 and TRBJ2-7; 10 bases match TRBD1. The CDR3 covers 14 residues. With 7 bases clipped from V and 4 bases from J, the junction kept 7 bases outside the gene matches. The germline V gene encodes CDR1 MNHNS and CDR2 SASEGT. The CDR3 here is CASNRDRGRYEQYF. CDR3 sequence (DNA): TGTGCCAGCAACCGAGACAGGGGGCGGTACGAGCAGTACTTC.

The chain joins TRBV5-4 to TRBJ2-5, with D possibly called TRBD1 or TRBD2 (6 bases each). V lost 3 bases and J lost 1, with 13 bases in between. The CDR3 runs to 15 residues. Germline V gene data show CDR1 as SGHNT and CDR2 as YYREEE (reference sequence). Here the CDR3 DNA reads TGTGCCAGCAGCTGGGATGGGGGGCCCCAAGAGACCCAGTACTTC. Its protein is CASSWDGGPQETQYF.

The chain links TRBV14 to TRBJ2-2; no firm D call. Germline V gives CDR1 SGHDN, CDR2 FVKESK. Trimming removed 4 bases from V and 7 bases from J, with 10 bases in between. CDR3 length equals 13 residues. The CDR3 bases are TGTGCCAGCAGCCCCAGGACGGACGGGGAGCTGTTTTTT. This gives the protein CASSPRTDGELFF.

The chain combines TRBV5-1 with TRBJ2-5; 9 bases match TRBD2. CDR1 SGHRS and CDR2 YFSETQ come from the germline V gene. The CDR3 runs 13 residues. The ends lost 4 bases at V and 3 bases at J; junction bases unmatched: 1. The CDR3: CASSIAGEETQYF. For the CDR3, the DNA is TGCGCCAGCAGCATAGCGGGAGAAGAGACCCAGTACTTC.

This clone came up a few times. The chain uses TRBV5-1 and TRBJ1-1; the D gene is possibly TRBD1 (5 bases). Germline-derived CDR1 and CDR2 are SGHRS and YFSETQ. This CDR3 is 15 amino acids long. Trimming shortened V by 0 bases and J by 1 base, and 10 bases separated the two germline ends. The CDR3 DNA is TGCGCCAGCAGCTTGGCTATAGGGGCGAACACTGAAGCTTTCTTT. Protein sequence: CASSLAIGANTEAFF. Drawing the rest from reference TRBV5-1 and TRBJ1-1, the complete variable domain is KAGVTQTPRYLIKTRGQQVTLSCSPISGHRSVSWYQQTPGQGLQFLFEYFSETQRNKGNFPGRFSGRQFSNSRSEMNVSTLELGDSALYLCASSLAIGANTEAFFGQGTRLTVV.

The rearrangement uses TRBV4-1 and TRBJ1-1; D may be TRBD1 (5 bases). CDR1 and CDR2 (germline): MGHRA, YSYEKL. The CDR3 is 15 residues long. Trimming removed 0 bases at V and 11 bases at J, with 19 bases between. In DNA form, the CDR3 reads TGCGCCAGCAGCCAAGATTGGCAGGGTGGCCCTGGGGCTTTCTTT. Protein sequence: CASSQDWQGGPGAFF.

The chain uses TRBV14 and TRBJ2-3, with a tentative D call TRBD1 (5 bases). V lost 8 bases and J lost 4, with 13 bases in between. The CDR3 sequence is 13 residues long. The germline V gene has CDR1 SGHDN and CDR2 FVKESK. CDR3 nucleotides: TGTGCCAGCCGAAGGGTAGGGGCAGATACGCAGTATTTT. Protein: CASRRVGADTQYF.

The J gene is TRBJ1-5, the V gene TRBV5-6; maybe TRBD1 (5 bases). The CDR3 spans 17 residues. The germline V and J ends were trimmed by 4 bases and 2 bases, with 19 bases remaining between them. CDR1 is SGHDT, CDR2 YYEEEE, per germline. The CDR3 loop is CASSRDPSGHGNQPQHF. CDR3 sequence (DNA): TGTGCCAGCAGCAGGGACCCCAGCGGGCATGGCAATCAGCCCCAGCATTTT.

The chain joins TRBV5-1 to TRBJ2-3; D may be TRBD2 (6 bases). Per germline, CDR1 SGHRS and CDR2 YFSETQ. The CDR3 runs to 15 residues. Trimming cost V 0 bases and J 2 bases, with 10 bases left between them. CDR3 coding DNA: TGCGCCAGCAGCTTGGGGGCGGGGAACACAGATACGCAGTATTTT. Amino acids: CASSLGAGNTDTQYF.

The V and J genes are TRBV10-3 and TRBJ2-7; D possibly matches TRBD1 or TRBD2 (5 bases each). The CDR3 totals 12 residues. Deletions cut 3 bases from V and 6 bases from J, with 9 bases between. Germline V gene lookup returns CDR1 ENHRY and CDR2 SYGVKD. The CDR3 is CAISDPGGEQYF. DNA of the CDR3: TGTGCCATCAGTGACCCTGGGGGCGAGCAGTACTTC.

This clone is a singleton in its sample. The chain employs TRBV18 and TRBJ2-7; the match to TRBD1 covers 11 bases. From germline, CDR1 is KGHSH and CDR2 LQKENI. V was pared by 5 bases and J by 6 bases, with 9 bases of the junction left unmatched. The CDR3 is made up of 15 amino acids. The CDR3 sequence: CASSLGQGVLAEQYF. DNA of the CDR3: TGTGCCAGCTCATTGGGACAGGGGGTATTAGCCGAGCAGTACTTC.

The rearrangement uses TRBV7-3 and TRBJ2-3, with 9 nucleotides matching TRBD2. This CDR3 region has 14 residues. V lost 5 bases to trimming and J lost 4 bases; unmatched junction nucleotides: 4. Germline V gene data show CDR1 as SGHTA and CDR2 as FQGTGA. The CDR3, as DNA: TGTGCCAGCAGCCCGGGACTAGCCGCAGATACGCAGTATTTT. Encoded protein: CASSPGLAADTQYF.

This sequence joins TRBV18 and TRBJ2-7; TRBD1 aligns across 9 bases. Germline V gene data show CDR1 as KGHSH and CDR2 as LQKENI. Trimming removed 0 bases from V and 1 base from J; junction bases left unmatched: 10. CDR3 length: 18 amino acids. The CDR3 sequence: CASSPPNSLGTGSYEQYF. In DNA form, the CDR3 reads TGTGCCAGCTCACCACCGAATTCGTTGGGGACAGGGTCCTACGAGCAGTACTTC.

The CDR3 bases are TGTGCCAGCAGCCGGGGGGGCAGGCCGTACAATGAGCAGTTCTTC. This codes for CASSRGGRPYNEQFF. The V and J genes are TRBV5-5 and TRBJ2-1, with 8 bases aligning to TRBD2. This CDR3 is 15 amino acids long. CDR1 SGHKS and CDR2 YYEKEE come from the germline V gene (reference sequence). With V trimmed by 4 bases and J by 4 bases, 7 bases remained unmatched.